This T cell receptor beta chain was identified during a study of OX40 agonist ivuxolimab in advanced cancers. Study summary: Ivuxolimab is an agonistic anti-OX40 (CD134) antibody, and patients were treated with it.

CDR1 is MGHRA and CDR2 is YSYEKL in the germline V gene. There are 19 residues in the CDR3. V was pared by 4 bases and J by 4 bases, with 26 bases between. Profiled with immunoSEQ multiplex PCR; TCRdb holds only in-frame clones, not every one. The table lists some 99,000 clones, roughly 95% of them singletons. Systemic immunosuppression or autoimmune disease history was grounds to exclude patients. Drawing of blood for sampling happened at baseline, at cycle 4 day 1, and at cycle 7 day 1. The receptor was isolated from an adult with an advanced solid tumor such as melanoma, head and neck, liver or kidney cancer. This chain connects TRBV4-1 to TRBJ1-3; D ambiguous. The sample in question was CD4+ or CD8+ T cells sorted from blood, obtained in a trial of the OX40 agonist ivuxolimab. The chain's CDR3 is CASSRWTVAAGQGGNTIYF. In DNA form, the CDR3 reads TGCGCCAGCAGCCGATGGACCGTAGCTGCTGGCCAAGGGGGAAACACCATATATTTT.